The rows below give T cell receptor beta chains drawn from one sample of a study of cytomegalovirus exposure and HLA in healthy donors. TCRdb's copy holds only in-frame clones and misses some; the assay was immunoSEQ multiplex PCR. The table shows over 35,000 clones, with approximately 60% occurring only once. Sequencing was performed on PBMCs. The receptors shown here come from a human donor in good health. Each CDR3 is given with its conserved first and last residue. Expanded clones are given a class, and other clones once, few, many or no size at all.

CDR3 protein	V gene	J gene	clone size
CASSYTGQFNEQFF	TRBV6-5	TRBJ2-1	NA
CASSVAAGELFF	TRBV9	TRBJ1-4	few
CASSLDQSGVYEQYF	TRBV7-2	TRBJ2-7	NA
CATGGVGSPLHF	TRBV10-3	TRBJ1-6	NA
CSVDQGAIGETQYF	TRBV29-1	TRBJ2-5	NA
CASSGQGGNTEAFF	TRBV5-1	TRBJ1-1	few
CASSQARGGVGEQYF	TRBV14	TRBJ2-7	few
CASSPTPGELYEQYF	TRBV6-5	TRBJ2-7	NA
CAISRDISNQPQHF	TRBV10-3	TRBJ1-5	NA
CASSQGSRGDVYGYTF	TRBV4-3	TRBJ1-2	NA
CASSPWGGEQYF	TRBV6-6	TRBJ2-7	NA
CASSLGTVQETQYF	TRBV7-8	TRBJ2-5	NA
CASSFSGPRNQPQHF	TRBV28	TRBJ1-5	NA
CASSLDSHSGNTIYF	TRBV13	TRBJ1-3	NA
CASSPGGTRQETQYF	TRBV2	TRBJ2-5	NA
CASRDPGEYGYTF	TRBV28	TRBJ1-2	NA
CASSQVSGQANYGYTF	TRBV4-3	TRBJ1-2	NA
CASSYSNRGHNGYTF	TRBV6-5	TRBJ1-2	few
CASSDRGVVEQYF	TRBV19	TRBJ2-7	NA
CASSSPAGGTDTQYF	TRBV5-4	TRBJ2-3	NA
CASSLRRQGTDTQYF	TRBV7-2	TRBJ2-3	NA
CASSQETGNSGNTIYF	TRBV4-2	TRBJ1-3	few
CASSPDRYNEQYF	TRBV18	TRBJ2-7	few
CASSFSGSGYTF	TRBV5-4	TRBJ1-2	NA
CASRRDSPLHF	TRBV2	TRBJ1-6	NA
CSVKGQGSYNEQFF	TRBV29-1	TRBJ2-1	NA
CASREPGQGKFRYTF	TRBV19	TRBJ1-2	NA
CASSTQGESEKLFF	TRBV5-1	TRBJ1-4	few
CASSLGDLHSGANVLTF	TRBV11-2	TRBJ2-6	once
CASSHDGTQGASKNIQYF	TRBV4-2	TRBJ2-4	NA
CASSQGTSGGGKNIQYF	TRBV7-2	TRBJ2-4	NA
CASSWTGGNTEAFF	TRBV5-1	TRBJ1-1	few
CASSFYRGTETQYF	TRBV28	TRBJ2-5	NA
CASSQQGGGNIQYF	TRBV7-2	TRBJ2-4	once
CAISESRRDHSPLHF	TRBV10-3	TRBJ1-6	once
CASRSDRVSTEAFF	TRBV7-3	TRBJ1-1	few
CASSLDGTAGGEQYF	TRBV11-3	TRBJ2-7	NA
CASSYGQSEKLFF	TRBV6-6	TRBJ1-4	NA
CASSQESPRISYNSPLHF	TRBV4-3	TRBJ1-6	few
CASSLVGGGRTGELFF	TRBV5-1	TRBJ2-2	NA
CASSLVSFKETQYF	TRBV5-1	TRBJ2-5	NA
CASSSRTAYNSPLHF	TRBV7-6	TRBJ1-6	NA